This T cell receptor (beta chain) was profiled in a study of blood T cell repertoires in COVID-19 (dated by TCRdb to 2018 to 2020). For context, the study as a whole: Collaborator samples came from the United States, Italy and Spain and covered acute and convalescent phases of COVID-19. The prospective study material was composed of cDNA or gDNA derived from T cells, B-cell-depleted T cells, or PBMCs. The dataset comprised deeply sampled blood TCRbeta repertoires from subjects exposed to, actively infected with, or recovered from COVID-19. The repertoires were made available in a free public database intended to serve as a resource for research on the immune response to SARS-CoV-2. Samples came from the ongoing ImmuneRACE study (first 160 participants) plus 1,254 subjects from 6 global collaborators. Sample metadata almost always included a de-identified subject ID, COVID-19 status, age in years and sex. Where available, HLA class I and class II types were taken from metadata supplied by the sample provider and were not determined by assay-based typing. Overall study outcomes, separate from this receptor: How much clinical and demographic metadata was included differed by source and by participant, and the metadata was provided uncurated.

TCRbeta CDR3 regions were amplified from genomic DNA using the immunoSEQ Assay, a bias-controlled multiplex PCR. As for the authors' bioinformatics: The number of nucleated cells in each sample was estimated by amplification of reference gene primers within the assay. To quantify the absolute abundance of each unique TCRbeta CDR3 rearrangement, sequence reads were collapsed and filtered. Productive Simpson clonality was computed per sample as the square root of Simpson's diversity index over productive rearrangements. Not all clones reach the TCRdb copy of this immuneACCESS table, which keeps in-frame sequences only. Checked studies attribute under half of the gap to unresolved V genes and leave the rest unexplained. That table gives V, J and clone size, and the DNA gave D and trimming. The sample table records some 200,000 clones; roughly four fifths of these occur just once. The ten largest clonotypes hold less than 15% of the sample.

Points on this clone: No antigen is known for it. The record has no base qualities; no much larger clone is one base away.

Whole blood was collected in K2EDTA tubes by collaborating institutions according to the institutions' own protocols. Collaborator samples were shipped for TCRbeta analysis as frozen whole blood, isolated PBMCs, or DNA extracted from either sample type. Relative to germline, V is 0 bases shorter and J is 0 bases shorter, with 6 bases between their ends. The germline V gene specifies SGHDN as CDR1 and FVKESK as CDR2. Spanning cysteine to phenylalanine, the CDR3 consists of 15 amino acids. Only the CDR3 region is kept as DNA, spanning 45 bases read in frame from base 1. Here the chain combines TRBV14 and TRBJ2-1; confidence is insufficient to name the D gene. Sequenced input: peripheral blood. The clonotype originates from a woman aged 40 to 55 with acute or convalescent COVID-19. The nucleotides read TGTGCCAGCAGCCAAGACTCTAGCTCCTACAATGAGCAGTTCTTC. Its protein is CASSQDSSSYNEQFF.